The sequence of this T cell receptor beta chain was determined in a study of blood T cells in healthy people across ages. The wider study: Per every two T cells, about one barcoded beta molecule was captured by template switching. Broader study findings: Whereas aged donors had fewer naive CD4+ cells, long-lived donors had more of them and higher diversity. Changes seen in expanded clonotypes were possibly confounded by donor CMV status left unknown.

This clonotype was seen just once. Antigen: not known. Germline-derived CDR1 and CDR2 are SEHNR and FQNEAQ (reference sequence). This CDR3 has 14 residues. Trimming shortened V by 1 base and J by 4 bases, and 7 bases separated the two germline ends. Extracted total RNA amounted to at least 5.5 micrograms for each sample. A second roughly 6 to 12 cycle PCR used barcoded and J-beta primers. TCRdb analysed the 5' RACE reads with MiXCR anew, one entry per CDR3 protein. The data show approximately 730,000 distinct CDR3 sequences, with 40% to 65% seen just once and about 38% held by the top ten. The rearrangement uses TRBV7-9 and TRBJ1-4; D unresolved. The material sequenced was blood. The receptor's source is a man older than 75 in good health. The DNA for the CDR3 is TGTGCCAGCAGCTTAGTCCGGTTTAATGAAAAACTGTTTTTT. It translates to CASSLVRFNEKLFF.